These 22 T cell receptor beta chains came from one sample sequenced in a study of T-cell memory formation after mild COVID-19. MiXCR, run by TCRdb on the 5' RACE reads, gives a single entry per CDR3 protein. Of 5,000 or so distinct CDR3 sequences in the sample, 20% to 25% were seen once. Sequenced material: PBMCs or a T cell subset sorted from them (not recorded which). These receptors were obtained from an adult who had mild COVID-19 (a few samples of this study predate the infection). Cell type and time point are not known.

This clonotype ranks as medium-sized. The chain combines TRBV7-9 with TRBJ1-5, with D unclear. CDR1 is SEHNR and CDR2 is FQNEAQ in the germline V gene (reference sequence). V was trimmed by 1 base and J by 4 bases, leaving 11 bases between them. The CDR3 sequence is 15 residues long. CDR3 DNA: TGTGCCAGCAGCTTAGGCAGAGACATGAATCAGCCCCAGCATTTT. Translating it yields CASSLGRDMNQPQHF.

In its sample, this clonotype was seen once. The chain carries TRBV5-1 and TRBJ2-1; 9 bases line up with TRBD2. The germline V gene has CDR1 SGHRS and CDR2 YFSETQ. The CDR3 runs to 17 residues. Trimming at V came to 2 bases and at J to 4 bases, leaving 10 bases not matched to a gene. CDR3 residues: CASSFPLQRGAYNEQFF. CDR3 nucleotides: TGCGCCAGCAGCTTCCCCTTGCAGCGGGGGGCTTACAATGAGCAGTTCTTC.

V is TRBV4-2 and J is TRBJ2-3, with D possibly TRBD2 on 7 matching bases. This CDR3 region has 16 residues. CDR1 LGHNA and CDR2 YNFKEQ come from the germline V gene. The V end lost 0 bases, the J end lost 4 bases, and 14 bases lay between the germline ends. The CDR3 loop is CASSQEGGGLPDTQYF. The DNA for the CDR3 is TGTGCCAGCAGCCAAGAGGGCGGGGGCCTTCCAGATACGCAGTATTTT.

By sample fraction, this clonotype is medium-sized. This sequence joins TRBV24-1 and TRBJ2-1, with a tentative D call TRBD2 (5 bases). The V gene's germline CDR1 is KGHDR and CDR2 SFDVKD. V was shortened by 10 bases and J by 8 bases, with 20 bases between the two germline ends. The CDR3 loop spans 14 amino acids. CDR3 sequence reads: CATRLAGSTHEQFF. The DNA for the CDR3 is TGTGCCACAAGATTGGCGGGCAGCACTCATGAGCAGTTCTTC.

By frequency in the sample, this clonotype is medium-sized. The DNA for the CDR3 is TGTGCCAGCAGACCGAAACCAGGACAGGGGCACTCTGGAAACACCATATATTTT. It specifies CASRPKPGQGHSGNTIYF. This sequence joins TRBV7-9 and TRBJ1-3, with 9 bases aligning to TRBD1. The CDR3 is made up of 18 amino acids. Germline V gene lookup returns CDR1 SEHNR and CDR2 FQNEAQ (reference sequence). Trimming at V came to 6 bases and at J to 0 bases, leaving 12 bases not matched to a gene.

This clonotype counts as medium-sized (0.01 to 0.1%). The rearrangement uses TRBV7-9 and TRBJ2-5; D might be TRBD1 (5 bases). CDR1 and CDR2 (germline): SEHNR, FQNEAQ (reference sequence). The V end lost 3 bases, the J end lost 2 bases, and 19 bases lay between the germline ends. This CDR3 has 17 residues. The CDR3 nucleotides are TGTGCCAGCAGCTTCTTCCTCTGGGGCAGCCGTCAAGAGACCCAGTACTTC. It encodes CASSFFLWGSRQETQYF. Complete variable domain (other parts from reference TRBV7-9 and TRBJ2-5): DTGVSQNPRHKITKRGQNVTFRCDPISEHNRLYWYRQTLGQGPEFLTYFQNEAQLEKSRLLSDRFSAERPKGSFSTLEIQRTEQGDSAMYLCASSFFLWGSRQETQYFGPGTRLLVL.

This clonotype was observed many times. The chain has TRBV12-5 and TRBJ2-5; D gene uncertain. This CDR3 is 12 amino acids long. Germline values: CDR1 LGHNT, CDR2 FRNRAP. Trimming stripped 2 bases from V and 9 bases from J, with 10 bases between. This CDR3 reads CASGLPGRAQYF. CDR3 coding DNA: TGTGCTAGTGGTTTGCCCGGACGGGCCCAGTACTTC.

This clonotype counts as medium-sized. This rearrangement joins TRBV28 to TRBJ2-7; 8 bases agree with TRBD1. The J segment lost 7 bases and the V segment lost 6 bases, leaving 8 bases of the junction unmatched. This CDR3 is built from 13 residues. Germline CDR1 is MDHEN and CDR2 is SYDVKM. The CDR3 DNA reads as TGTGCCAGCAGCCTGGACAGGGTCGAGGAGCAGTACGTC. This sequence encodes CASSLDRVEEQYV.

The CDR3 nucleotides read TGTGCCAGCAGTTTGTACAGCACAGATACGCAGTATTTT. It specifies CASSLYSTDTQYF. The rearrangement links TRBV11-2 to TRBJ2-3; no clear D. This CDR3 comprises 13 residues. The ends were cut back, 6 bases at V and 0 bases at J, with 7 bases in the middle. Germline CDR1 is SGHAT and CDR2 is FQNNGV.

The rearrangement uses TRBV21-1 and TRBJ2-6; TRBD1, the table's D call, was not compared with the DNA. TRBV21-1 is tagged as a pseudogene. This CDR3 is 18 amino acids long. The CDR3 is CASRKSTGRLSGANVLTF. The CDR3 DNA reads as TGTGCCAGCAGGAAATCTACGGGACGCCTCTCTGGGGCCAACGTCCTGACTTTC.

By share, this clonotype counts as medium-sized. This chain joins TRBV19 and TRBJ2-7; 11 bases map to TRBD1. Germline CDR1 and CDR2: LNHDA and SQIVND (reference sequence). The CDR3 loop spans 14 amino acids. Germline trimming cut 3 bases from V and 4 bases from J; bases unmatched to any gene: 2. CDR3 in amino acids: CASSIGQGAYEQYF. As DNA, the CDR3 is TGTGCCAGTAGTATCGGACAGGGGGCATACGAGCAGTACTTC.

This clonotype rates as medium-sized. The genes are TRBV19 and TRBJ2-5; 13 bases are shared with TRBD2. Germline V gives CDR1 LNHDA, CDR2 SQIVND (reference sequence). CDR3 length: 15 residues. V gave up 6 bases and J gave up 5 bases; unmatched junction bases: 6. DNA of the CDR3: TGTGCCAGTAGCTTGACTAGCGGGGGGTTTGAGACCCAGTACTTC. Protein: CASSLTSGGFETQYF.

In its sample, this clonotype was seen many times. The chain links TRBV1 to TRBJ1-2; the table's D call, TRBD1, has no DNA check behind it. TRBV1 is a pseudogene segment. The CDR3 spans 22 residues. CDR3: CTSSQDLIPTSRHRGLSYGYTF. CDR3 bases: TGCACCAGCAGCCAAGATCTCATCCCGACCTCCAGACACAGGGGCCTAAGCTATGGCTACACCTTC.

This clonotype ranks as medium-sized. The chain links TRBV10-3 to TRBJ2-5, with D unclear. The CDR3 spans 15 residues. Germline CDR1 and CDR2: ENHRY and SYGVKD. The V gene lost 7 bases and the J gene lost 1 base, with 16 bases spanning the gap. The CDR3 bases are TGTGCCATCAAAGGGAATAGCCCGACCCAAGAGACCCAGTACTTC. This translates into CAIKGNSPTQETQYF.

This clonotype is categorized as medium-sized. V usage is TRBV5-1 and J usage is TRBJ2-7; D is ambiguous. Germline CDR1 and CDR2: SGHRS and YFSETQ. The CDR3 is 12 amino acids. Trimming took off 6 bases at V and 2 bases at J, with 9 bases between the two ends. The CDR3 reads CASIGPTYEQYF. Written as DNA, the CDR3 is TGCGCCAGCATAGGACCAACCTACGAGCAGTACTTC.

There are many counts of this clonotype. V and J are TRBV7-2 and TRBJ2-5, with D possibly matching TRBD2 (6 bases). V gave up 5 bases and J gave up 2 bases, with 18 bases separating them. Germline loops: CDR1 SGHTA, CDR2 FQGNSA. The CDR3 has 16 amino acids. CDR3 region: CASSRMRAGNQETQYF. The CDR3 region has the DNA TGTGCCAGCAGCCGCATGAGGGCGGGGAATCAAGAGACCCAGTACTTC.

In this sample, this clonotype is medium-sized. The chain combines TRBV6-2 or TRBV6-3 with TRBJ2-6, with 7 bases that match TRBD1. With 6 bases clipped from V and 1 base from J, the junction kept 6 bases outside the gene matches. This CDR3 region has 16 residues. Germline CDR1 is MNHEY and CDR2 is SVGEGT. In DNA, the CDR3 is TGTGCCAGCAGCAGCGACAGGGCTTCTGGGGCCAACGTCCTGACTTTC. It translates to CASSSDRASGANVLTF.

This clonotype ranks as medium-sized. This chain joins TRBV5-4 and TRBJ2-3; maybe TRBD1 (6 bases). V shed 4 bases and J shed 0 bases, with 9 bases lying between them. CDR1 SGHNT and CDR2 YYREEE come from the germline V gene (reference sequence). The CDR3 consists of 14 residues. CDR3: CASSKQGSTDTQYF. CDR3 DNA sequence: TGTGCCAGCAGCAAGCAGGGGAGCACAGATACGCAGTATTTT.

In this sample, this clonotype is medium-sized. The V gene is TRBV5-1, the J gene TRBJ2-3; the match to TRBD2 covers 9 bases. The length of the CDR3 is 13 residues. Germline V gene lookup returns CDR1 SGHRS and CDR2 YFSETQ. After removal of 0 bases from V and 9 bases from J, the junction contained 2 bases not matched to a gene. CDR3 region: CASSLVLAGTQYF. In DNA, the CDR3 is TGCGCCAGCAGCTTGGTCCTAGCGGGAACGCAGTATTTT.

The chain employs TRBV2 and TRBJ2-1; a possible D gene is TRBD1 (6 bases). V was clipped by 2 bases and J by 6 bases, with 20 bases between them. The CDR3 is made up of 17 amino acids. Germline V gives CDR1 SNHLY, CDR2 FYNNEI. The CDR3 nucleotides are TGTGCCAGCAGTGAATCCACAGGGTATCGGGGCGGCAATGAGCAGTTCTTC. As protein: CASSESTGYRGGNEQFF. The whole variable domain, filled in from reference TRBV2 and TRBJ2-1, reads EPEVTQTPSHQVTQMGQEVILRCVPISNHLYFYWYRQILGQKVEFLVSFYNNEISEKSEIFDDQFSVERPDGSNFTLKIRSTKLEDSAMYFCASSESTGYRGGNEQFFGPGTRLTVL.

This clonotype qualifies as medium-sized (0.01 to 0.1%). The chain carries TRBV20-1 and TRBJ2-3; TRBD2 aligns across 14 bases. CDR1 and CDR2 from the germline V gene are DFQATT and SNEGSKA (reference sequence). The CDR3 sequence is 15 residues long. V shed 5 bases, J shed 3 bases, and the junction held 4 bases outside the gene matches. This CDR3 is CSAWTSGGLTDTQYF. The CDR3 DNA reads as TGCAGTGCTTGGACTAGCGGGGGGCTGACAGATACGCAGTATTTT.

By sample fraction, this clonotype is medium-sized. This chain uses TRBV7-3 with TRBJ2-3; D is unclear. V dropped 7 bases and J dropped 6 bases, with 5 bases sitting between them. Germline lookup yields CDR1 SGHTA and CDR2 FQGTGA. CDR3 length: 10 residues. CDR3 loop: CASIFDTQYF. DNA for the CDR3: TGTGCCAGCATATTTGATACGCAGTATTTT.